Listed here are 20 T cell receptor beta chains from one sample, sequenced in a study of human T cells and chemical hapten exposure. Attachment of unique molecular identifiers to individual cDNA molecules was performed in the library. TCRdb recomputed calls from the reads with MiXCR, one row per CDR3 protein. The sample lists roughly 4,100 distinct CDR3 sequences; nearly 50% were seen once. Stated treatment: therapeutic diphenylcyclopropenone sensitization with weekly scalp DPC. The source was whole blood, collected before DPC sensitization or 2, 6, or about 24 weeks after (not recorded which). The source is an adult with alopecia areata. Some clones in this sample may be carry-over from other donors' samples. This table probably holds off-target reads from a library built for another chain.

The rearrangement joins TRBV7-8 to TRBJ2-2; TRBD2 agrees at 13 bases. The germline V gene has CDR1 SGHVS and CDR2 FQNEAQ. The CDR3 totals 17 residues. J gave up 5 bases and V 1 base, and 4 bases lay outside the gene matches. CDR3 sequence (DNA): TGTGCCAGCAGCTTAGTCTTACTAGCGGGAGGGACCGGGGAGCTGTTTTTT. Its protein product is CASSLVLLAGGTGELFF.

The rearrangement joins TRBV4-3 to TRBJ2-7; either TRBD1 or TRBD2 may fit D (10 bases each). Trimming removed 3 bases at V and 4 bases at J, with 34 bases between. The CDR3 loop spans 21 amino acids. The germline V gene has CDR1 LGHNA and CDR2 YSLEER. The CDR3 coding sequence is TGCGCCAGCAGCCAGCTCGCCCACGACAGGGGGCCAAGCGGGAGGGTTTACGAGCAGTACTTC. Translating it yields CASSQLAHDRGPSGRVYEQYF.

The chain joins TRBV2 to TRBJ2-5, with D maybe TRBD1 (6 bases). Germline V gives CDR1 SNHLY, CDR2 FYNNEI. Trimming shortened V by 9 bases and J by 6 bases, and 17 bases separated the two germline ends. The CDR3 length is 13 residues. The CDR3 DNA is TGTGCCAGTAAAGATGGGGGCGGCAAGACCCAGTACTTC. It is translated as CASKDGGGKTQYF.

The chain uses TRBV6-2 or TRBV6-3 and TRBJ2-7, with a tentative D call TRBD1 (6 bases). The ends were cut back, 7 bases at V and 6 bases at J, with 22 bases in the middle. Germline V gives CDR1 MNHEY, CDR2 SVGEGT. The length of the CDR3 is 15 residues. CDR3 DNA: TGTGCCAGCACCCGGGACAACTCTATGGGCTCCGAGCAGTACTTC. This encodes CASTRDNSMGSEQYF.

CDR3: CASSPSGDTQYF. CDR3 coding DNA: TGTGCCAGCAGTCCTAGCGGAGATACGCAGTATTTT. V gene TRBV9 combines with J gene TRBJ2-3; the match to TRBD2 covers 7 bases. V trimming: 5 bases; J trimming: 5 bases; junction bases outside the gene matches: 2. CDR1 and CDR2 from the germline V gene are SGDLS and YYNGEE. The CDR3 sequence is 12 residues long.

Only one count was recorded for this clonotype. This chain joins TRBV4-1 and TRBJ1-5; 7 nucleotides match TRBD1. Trimming removed 0 bases from V and 7 bases from J; junction bases left unmatched: 6. The CDR3 loop spans 15 amino acids. Germline V lookup: CDR1 MGHRA, CDR2 YSYEKL. The CDR3 sequence is CASSQEGTAWQPQHF. CDR3 DNA: TGCGCCAGCAGCCAAGAAGGGACAGCCTGGCAGCCCCAGCATTTT.

The V and J genes are TRBV6-1 and TRBJ2-3; 10 bases agree with TRBD2. This CDR3 spans 16 amino acids. Germline V gene data show CDR1 as MNHNS and CDR2 as SASEGT. Trimming at V came to 2 bases and at J to 4 bases, leaving 6 bases not matched to a gene. The CDR3 sequence: CASSELTSGVADTQYF. Written as DNA, the CDR3 is TGTGCCAGCAGTGAACTAACTAGCGGGGTCGCAGATACGCAGTATTTT.

The V gene is TRBV2, the J gene TRBJ2-3; TRBD1 matches at 10 bases. The germline V gene encodes CDR1 SNHLY and CDR2 FYNNEI. With 6 bases clipped from V and 0 bases from J, the junction kept 3 bases outside the gene matches. The CDR3 runs 15 residues. The CDR3 sequence is CASRGQGLSTDTQYF. CDR3 nucleotide sequence: TGTGCCAGCAGGGGACAGGGGCTAAGCACAGATACGCAGTATTTT.

Here the CDR3 reads CSAQTRDIGAFF. For the CDR3, the DNA is TGCAGTGCCCAAACCCGGGACATCGGAGCTTTCTTT. The chain joins TRBV20-1 to TRBJ1-1; possible D gene TRBD1, 6 bases. Germline-derived CDR1 and CDR2 are DFQATT and SNEGSKA (reference sequence). With 6 bases removed from V and 10 bases from J, the gap between germline ends came to 18 bases. CDR3 length equals 12 residues.

This chain links TRBV3-1 with TRBJ2-3; no definite D call. The V end was cut by 3 bases, the J end by 8 bases, with 9 bases between. The CDR3 is made up of 12 amino acids. Per germline, CDR1 LGHDT and CDR2 YNNKEL (reference sequence). This CDR3 reads CASSHSSGTQYF. The CDR3, as DNA: TGTGCCAGCAGCCATTCGTCGGGTACGCAGTATTTT.

The rearrangement links TRBV4-3 to TRBJ2-2; 8 bases are shared with TRBD2. The CDR3 loop spans 14 amino acids. Germline CDR1 LGHNA, CDR2 YSLEER. J lost 3 bases, V lost 4 bases, and 1 base had no gene match. Here the CDR3 DNA reads TGCGCCAGCAGCCCGGGGGGGGACACCGGGGAGCTGTTTTTT. Protein: CASSPGGDTGELFF.

This chain links TRBV19 with TRBJ2-3, with D unclear. Germline V gives CDR1 LNHDA, CDR2 SQIVND (reference sequence). The CDR3 totals 13 residues. V was cut by 3 bases and J by 0 bases, with 4 bases left in between. The CDR3 DNA reads TGTGCCAGTAGTATGGCTAGCACAGATACGCAGTATTTT. This encodes CASSMASTDTQYF.

CDR3 amino acids: CATSDQNRDEQYF. The CDR3 coding sequence is TGTGCCACCAGTGATCAAAACCGGGACGAGCAGTACTTC. The rearrangement joins TRBV24-1 to TRBJ2-7, with no clear D. This CDR3 is built from 13 residues. Between the trimmed V and J ends, which lost 3 bases and 5 bases, there was a span of 10 bases. Germline V lookup: CDR1 KGHDR, CDR2 SFDVKD.

The chain joins TRBV6-2 or TRBV6-3 to TRBJ1-5; D perhaps matches TRBD1 (5 bases). The CDR3 contains 15 residues. Trimming removed 4 bases at V and 4 bases at J, with 14 bases between. From germline, CDR1 is MNHEY and CDR2 SVGEGT. CDR3 sequence: CASSLQTDWNQPQHF. Written as DNA, the CDR3 is TGTGCCAGCAGTTTGCAGACAGATTGGAATCAGCCCCAGCATTTT.

The genes are TRBV6-2 or TRBV6-3 and TRBJ2-1; possible D gene TRBD2, 5 bases. The V end was cut by 7 bases, the J end by 13 bases, with 17 bases between. The CDR3 contains 12 residues. The germline gives CDR1 MNHEY, CDR2 SVGEGT. This CDR3 is CASTTPGMFQFF. The CDR3 DNA sequence: TGTGCCAGCACCACCCCGGGGATGTTTCAGTTCTTC.

This sequence joins TRBV28 and TRBJ2-7; possible D gene TRBD1, 5 bases. Trimming stripped 2 bases from V and 2 bases from J, with 7 bases between. Germline V gene sequence: CDR1 MDHEN, CDR2 SYDVKM. The CDR3 consists of 13 residues. This CDR3 reads CASSLRGTYEQYF. CDR3 DNA sequence: TGTGCCAGCAGTTTAAGGGGAACCTACGAGCAGTACTTC.

The rearrangement joins TRBV9 to TRBJ2-2; TRBD1 matches 9 bases. Trimming removed 4 bases from V and 6 bases from J; junction bases left unmatched: 4. Germline CDR1 and CDR2: SGDLS and YYNGEE. The CDR3 extends over 14 amino acids. The CDR3 nucleotides read TGTGCCAGCAGCCTCCGACAGGGGGCCGGGGAGCTGTTTTTT. It encodes CASSLRQGAGELFF.

This clonotype was seen a handful of times. In DNA form, the CDR3 reads TGCGCCAGCAGAGGACCGGGACAGGGAAGGGACGAGCAGTACTTC. It encodes CASRGPGQGRDEQYF. The chain uses TRBV5-1 and TRBJ2-7, with 9 nucleotides matching TRBD1. Germline CDR1 is SGHRS and CDR2 is YFSETQ. Germline trimming cut 5 bases from V and 5 bases from J; bases unmatched to any gene: 11. The CDR3 has 15 residues.

This chain joins TRBV5-4 and TRBJ2-7; 12 bases are shared with TRBD1. This CDR3 is built from 15 residues. J was trimmed by 2 bases and V by 2 bases; bases with no gene match: 2. The germline CDR1 and CDR2 sequences are SGHNT and YYREEE (reference sequence). This CDR3 is CASSFGTGGTYEQYF. In DNA, the CDR3 is TGTGCCAGCAGCTTTGGGACAGGGGGCACCTACGAGCAGTACTTC.

The chain joins TRBV4-1 to TRBJ2-1; D might be TRBD1 or TRBD2, each matching 5 bases. The CDR3 is made up of 13 amino acids. V was trimmed by 8 bases and J by 5 bases, leaving 13 bases between them. The germline V gene has CDR1 MGHRA and CDR2 YSYEKL. The CDR3 DNA is TGCGCCAGCGGACGGGGCTTAGACAATGAGCAGTTCTTC. Translation: CASGRGLDNEQFF.